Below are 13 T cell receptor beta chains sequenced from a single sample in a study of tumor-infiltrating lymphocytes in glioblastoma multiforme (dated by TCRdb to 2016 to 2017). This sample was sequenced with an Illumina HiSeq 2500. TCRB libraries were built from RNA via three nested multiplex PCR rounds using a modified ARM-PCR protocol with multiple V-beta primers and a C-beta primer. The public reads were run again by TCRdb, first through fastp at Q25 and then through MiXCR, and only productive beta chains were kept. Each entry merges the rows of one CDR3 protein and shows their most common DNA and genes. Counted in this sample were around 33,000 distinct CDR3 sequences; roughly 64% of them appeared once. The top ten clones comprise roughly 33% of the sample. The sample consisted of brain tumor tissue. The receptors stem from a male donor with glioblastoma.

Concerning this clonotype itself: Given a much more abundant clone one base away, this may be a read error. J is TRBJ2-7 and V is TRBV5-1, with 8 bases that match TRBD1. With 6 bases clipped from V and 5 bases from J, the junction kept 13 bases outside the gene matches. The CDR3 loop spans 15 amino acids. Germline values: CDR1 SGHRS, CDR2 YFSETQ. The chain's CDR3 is CASTNLDRVSNEQYF. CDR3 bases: TGCGCCAGCACCAATTTGGACAGGGTATCTAACGAGCAGTACTTC.

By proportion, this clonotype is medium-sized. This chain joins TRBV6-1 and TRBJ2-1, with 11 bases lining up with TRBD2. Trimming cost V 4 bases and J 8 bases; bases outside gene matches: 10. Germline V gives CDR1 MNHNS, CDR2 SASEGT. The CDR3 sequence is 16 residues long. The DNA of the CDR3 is TGTGCCAGCAGTGTATCCCAACTAGCGGGAGCTTATGAGCAGTTCTTC. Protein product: CASSVSQLAGAYEQFF.

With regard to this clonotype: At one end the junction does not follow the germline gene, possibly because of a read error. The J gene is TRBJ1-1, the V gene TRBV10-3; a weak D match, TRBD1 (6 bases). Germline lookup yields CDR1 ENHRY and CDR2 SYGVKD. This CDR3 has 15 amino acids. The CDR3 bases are TGTGTCATCAGTGAGGGGGGCCAGACTAACACTGGAGCTTTCTTT. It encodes CVISEGGQTNTGAFF.

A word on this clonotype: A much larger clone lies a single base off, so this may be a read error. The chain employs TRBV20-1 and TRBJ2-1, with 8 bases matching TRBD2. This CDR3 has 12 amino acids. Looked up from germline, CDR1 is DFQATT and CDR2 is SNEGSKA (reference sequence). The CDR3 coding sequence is TGCAGTGCTAGTAGCGGGAAGGTGGAGCAGTCCTTC. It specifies CSASSGKVEQSF.

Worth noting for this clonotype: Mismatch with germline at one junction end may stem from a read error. CDR3 sequence reads: CSARLTGGESRTTNNGQFF. CDR3 bases: TGCAGTGCTAGACTTACAGGGGGAGAAAGCCGTACCACTAACAATGGGCAGTTCTTC. The chain couples TRBV20-1 to TRBJ2-1; 8 nucleotides align to TRBD1. Germline V lookup: CDR1 DFQATT, CDR2 SNEGSKA (reference sequence). This CDR3 spans 19 amino acids.

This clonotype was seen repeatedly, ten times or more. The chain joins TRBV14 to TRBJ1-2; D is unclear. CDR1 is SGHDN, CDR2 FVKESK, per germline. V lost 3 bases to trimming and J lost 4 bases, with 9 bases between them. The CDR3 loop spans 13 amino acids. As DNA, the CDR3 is TGTGCCAGCAGCCAGGGTTTCAGCTATGGCTACACCTTC. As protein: CASSQGFSYGYTF.

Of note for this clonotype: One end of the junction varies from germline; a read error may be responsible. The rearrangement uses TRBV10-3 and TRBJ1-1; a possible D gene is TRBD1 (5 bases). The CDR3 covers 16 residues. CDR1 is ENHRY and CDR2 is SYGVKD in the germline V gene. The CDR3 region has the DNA TGTGCCGTCAGTGAGTCGAGGACATCCGGAGGCACTGAAGCTTTCTTT. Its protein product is CAVSESRTSGGTEAFF.

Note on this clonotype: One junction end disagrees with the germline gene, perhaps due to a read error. For the CDR3, the DNA is TGTGTCAGCAGTATCGTACAGAGAGGCCGAGAGACCCAGTACTTC. Protein sequence: CVSSIVQRGRETQYF. This chain connects TRBV12-3 or TRBV12-4 to TRBJ2-5; no firm D call. The CDR3 has 15 amino acids.

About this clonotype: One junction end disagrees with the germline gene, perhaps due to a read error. The CDR3 region has the DNA TGCAGCGTAGCCGGGAATTGCAGAGATACGCAATATTTT. Amino acid sequence: CSVAGNCRDTQYF. This chain links TRBV29-1 with TRBJ2-3; a possible D gene is TRBD2 (5 bases). The germline V gene has CDR1 SQVTM and CDR2 ANQGSEA. The CDR3 runs to 13 residues.

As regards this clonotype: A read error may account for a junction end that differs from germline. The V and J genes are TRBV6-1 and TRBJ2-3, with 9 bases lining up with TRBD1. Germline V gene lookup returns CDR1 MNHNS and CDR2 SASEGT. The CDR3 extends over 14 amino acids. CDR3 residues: CASMGTGLGEKQFF. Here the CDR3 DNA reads TGTGCCAGCATGGGGACAGGGCTAGGGGAAAAGCAGTTTTTT.

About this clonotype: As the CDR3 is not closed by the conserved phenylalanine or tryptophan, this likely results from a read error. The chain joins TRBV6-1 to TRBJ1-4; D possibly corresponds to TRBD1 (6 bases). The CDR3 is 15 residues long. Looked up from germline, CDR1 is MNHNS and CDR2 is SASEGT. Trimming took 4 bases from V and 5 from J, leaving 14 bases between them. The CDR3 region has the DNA TGTGCCAGCAGTGGAGGGACATTGGCGAATGAAAAACTGTTTCTT. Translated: CASSGGTLANEKLFL.

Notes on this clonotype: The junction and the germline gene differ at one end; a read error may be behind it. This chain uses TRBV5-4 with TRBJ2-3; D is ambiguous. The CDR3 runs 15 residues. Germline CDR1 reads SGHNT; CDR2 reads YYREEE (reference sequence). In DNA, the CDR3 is TGTGCCAGCAGTTTGGAGAGTAGGACCGCAGATACGCAGTATTTT. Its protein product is CASSLESRTADTQYF.

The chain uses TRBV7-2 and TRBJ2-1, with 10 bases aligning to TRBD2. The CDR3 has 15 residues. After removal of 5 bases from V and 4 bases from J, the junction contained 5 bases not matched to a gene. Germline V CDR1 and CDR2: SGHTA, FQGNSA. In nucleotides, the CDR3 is TGTGCCAGCAGCGTCGTAGCGGGAGGATACAATGAGCAGTTCTTC. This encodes CASSVVAGGYNEQFF.